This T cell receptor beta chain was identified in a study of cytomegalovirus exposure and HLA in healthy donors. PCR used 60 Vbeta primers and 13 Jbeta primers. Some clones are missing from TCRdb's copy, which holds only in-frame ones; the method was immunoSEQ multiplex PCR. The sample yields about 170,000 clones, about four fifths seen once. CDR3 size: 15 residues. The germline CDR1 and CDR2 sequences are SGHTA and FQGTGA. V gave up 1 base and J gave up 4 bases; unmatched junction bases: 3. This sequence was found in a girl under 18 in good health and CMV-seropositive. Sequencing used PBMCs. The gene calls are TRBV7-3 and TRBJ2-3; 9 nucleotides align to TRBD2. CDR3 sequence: CASSLRGGGADTQYF. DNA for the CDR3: TGTGCCAGCAGCTTAAGAGGCGGGGGGGCAGATACGCAGTATTTT.